This T cell receptor beta chain is from a study of radiation and T cells in renal cell carcinoma. The germline V gene has CDR1 GTSNPN and CDR2 SVGIG (reference sequence). The CDR3 runs to 15 residues. This sample's time point: blood 4 weeks post-SBRT, at nephrectomy. Treatment here: 15 Gy SBRT to primary tumor, nephrectomy 4 weeks later. Nephrectomy followed 15 Gy stereotactic body radiation by 4 weeks. Blood was sampled at baseline, 2 weeks and 4 weeks after SBRT. Study-level findings and limits: Top tumor clonotypes rose in blood 2 weeks post-radiation, then contracted.

Produced via immunoSEQ multiplex PCR; TCRdb's table is partial and in-frame only. The table records 30,000 to 40,000 clones, approximately 81% of them present only once. As regards this clone: What it binds is not known.

The sequence came from a man in his sixties with renal cell carcinoma. This chain uses TRBV30 with TRBJ2-4; the D call may be TRBD1 or TRBD2 (5 bases each). The input for sequencing was blood, taken from a patient whose treatment included radiotherapy and nephrectomy. CDR3 in DNA: TGTGCTTATGAAACCTCAGGGACGGCCAAAAACATTCAGTACTTC. Translated: CAYETSGTAKNIQYF. Complete variable domain (other parts from reference TRBV30 and TRBJ2-4): SQTIHQWPATLVQPVGSPLSLECTVEGTSNPNLYWYRQAAGRGLQLLFYSVGIGQISSEVPQNLSASRPQDRQFILSSKKLLLSDSGFYLCAYETSGTAKNIQYFGAGTRLSVL.